This is a list of T cell receptor beta chains from one sample in a study of cytomegalovirus exposure and HLA in healthy donors. Profiled with immunoSEQ multiplex PCR; TCRdb holds only in-frame clones, not every one. This table holds roughly 55,000 clones. The source material was PBMCs. The receptors derive from a man in his fifties in good health and CMV-seropositive. The CDR3 runs from the conserved cysteine through the conserved F or W. Fields, in order: V gene, D gene, J gene, CDR3 DNA, CDR3 protein. A D gene is named only where the DNA matches it firmly.

>TRBV9|TRBD1|TRBJ1-6
TGTGCCAGCAGCGTAGGTGGGGACAGCAGTAATTCACCCCTCCACTTT
CASSVGGDSSNSPLHF
>TRBV4-1|TRBD1|TRBJ1-1
TGCGCCAGCAGCCCCGGGACAGGGGTTACTGAAGCTTTCTTT
CASSPGTGVTEAFF
>TRBV9|.|TRBJ2-1
TGTGCCAGCAGCGAGGGGGTCGGGGAGATGTATGAGCAGTTCTTC
CASSEGVGEMYEQFF
>TRBV11-1|.|TRBJ2-1
TGTGCCAGCAGCTCCTGGACGGGGAGCTCCGACAATGAGCAGTTCTTC
CASSSWTGSSDNEQFF
>TRBV6-6|.|TRBJ1-6
TGTGCCAGCAGTCCACGCCGGGCGGGGGATAATTCACCCCTCCACTTT
CASSPRRAGDNSPLHF
>TRBV10-3|TRBD1|TRBJ2-5
TGTGCCATCAGGGTAACAGGGGCGGATGAAGAGACCCAGTACTTC
CAIRVTGADEETQYF
>TRBV28|TRBD1|TRBJ2-7
TGTGCCAGCAGTCCACCCGGGACAGGGGGGGACGAGCAGTACTTC
CASSPPGTGGDEQYF
>TRBV29-1|TRBD2|TRBJ2-1
TGCAGCGTTGACGTGAAGGGACTAGCTTACAATGAGCAGTTCTTC
CSVDVKGLAYNEQFF
>TRBV19|TRBD2|TRBJ2-2
TGTGCCAGTAGTACGGGGGGACTTTACACCGGGGAGCTGTTTTTT
CASSTGGLYTGELFF
>TRBV29-1|TRBD1|TRBJ2-5
TGCAGCGTTGGAGGGAGAGGGGGCGTGGGTAAAGAGACCCAGTACTTC
CSVGGRGGVGKETQYF
>TRBV30|TRBD1|TRBJ2-2
TGTGCCTGGAGTGTCCAGGGGGCGACCGGGGAGCTGTTTTTT
CAWSVQGATGELFF
>TRBV7-2|TRBD2|TRBJ2-1
TGTGCCAGCAGCTTAGGGGGGTCACTAGCGGGATTTGAGCAGTTCTTC
CASSLGGSLAGFEQFF
>TRBV5-1|TRBD1|TRBJ2-5
TGCGCCAGCAGCCGGGACAGCAGTCAAGAGACCCAGTACTTC
CASSRDSSQETQYF
>TRBV14|TRBD1|TRBJ2-7
TGTGCCAGCAGCCAGGGGACAGGGTCACTCTGGCAGTACTTC
CASSQGTGSLWQYF
>TRBV5-1|.|TRBJ1-2
TGCGCCAGCAGCTTGGTTCCTGGGGGCGAGTATGGCTACACCTTC
CASSLVPGGEYGYTF
>TRBV5-6|.|TRBJ1-2
TGTGCCAGCAGCTTGGCAGCGGTTAAACGGGGCTACACCTTC
CASSLAAVKRGYTF
>TRBV11-2|TRBD1|TRBJ1-1
TGTGCCAGCAGCGCATCGATGGGACAGGGAAACACTGAAGCTTTCTTT
CASSASMGQGNTEAFF
>TRBV5-3|TRBD2|TRBJ2-1
TGTGCCAGAAGCCAGGGACTAGCGGCCGACAATGAGCAGTTCTTC
CARSQGLAADNEQFF
>TRBV9|TRBD2|TRBJ2-1
TGTGCCAGCGGTGGGACTAGCGGGAGTAGGGTCTACAATGAGCAGTTCTTC
CASGGTSGSRVYNEQFF
>TRBV5-1|TRBD2|TRBJ2-2
TGCGCCAGCAGCTTTAGCGGGAGGGCCACCGGGGAGCTGTTTTTT
CASSFSGRATGELFF
>TRBV5-1|TRBD1|TRBJ2-1
TGCGCCAGCAGCCCGGGACAGGCCTACAATGAGCAGTTCTTC
CASSPGQAYNEQFF
>TRBV5-5|.|TRBJ1-5
TGTGCCAGCAGCTTGGGGGGGGTGAGCAATCAGCCCCAGCATTTT
CASSLGGVSNQPQHF
>TRBV29-1|TRBD1|TRBJ2-1
TGCAGCGTTGATACAGGGGCGTCCTACAATGAGCAGTTCTTC
CSVDTGASYNEQFF
>TRBV9|TRBD2|TRBJ2-3
TGTGCCAGCAGCCTTGGGACTAGATACACAGATACGCAGTATTTT
CASSLGTRYTDTQYF
>TRBV4-2|.|TRBJ2-7
TGTGCCAGCAGCCCACGTGGAGGTACCTACGAGCAGTACTTC
CASSPRGGTYEQYF
>TRBV5-4|TRBD2|TRBJ2-3
TGTGCCAGCACCTCCGTATTAGCGGGATCAACAGATACGCAGTATTTT
CASTSVLAGSTDTQYF
>TRBV6-1|.|TRBJ2-5
TGTGCCAGCAGTGAAGGGGGCAGGCAAGAGACCCAGTACTTC
CASSEGGRQETQYF
>TRBV18|.|TRBJ1-1
TGTGCCAGCTCACGGGCCCGGAACACTGAAGCTTTCTTT
CASSRARNTEAFF
>TRBV29-1|.|TRBJ1-1
TGCAGCGTTGAAGAATCCGGGTTCGGCACTGAAGCTTTCTTT
CSVEESGFGTEAFF
>TRBV7-8|TRBD1|TRBJ1-2
TGTGCCAGCAGCTTAGCGTCGACAGGGGAAAGGGGTGGCTACACCTTC
CASSLASTGERGGYTF
>TRBV9|TRBD2|TRBJ2-1
TGTGCCAGCAGCGCGCCGGGACTATACAATGAGCAGTTCTTC
CASSAPGLYNEQFF
>TRBV6-5|.|TRBJ1-2
TGTGCCAGCAGTTACGGGGGACATGGGGGCTACACCTTC
CASSYGGHGGYTF
>TRBV9|TRBD2|TRBJ2-1
TGTGCCAGCAGCGCCACTAGCGGGGGAAGGAATGAGCAGTTCTTC
CASSATSGGRNEQFF
>TRBV4-2|.|TRBJ1-2
TGTGCCAGCAGCCAAGGGAGCGCGGCGGGGTCCTATGGCTACACCTTC
CASSQGSAAGSYGYTF
>TRBV4-3|TRBD2|TRBJ2-1
TGCGCCAGCTCCAAAGCTGCGGAGCGGGGGGGCAATGAGCAGTTCTTC
CASSKAAERGGNEQFF
>TRBV28|.|TRBJ1-1
TGTGCCAGCAGTTTATCTGGGCCAGGGAACACTGAAGCTTTCTTT
CASSLSGPGNTEAFF
>TRBV11-2|.|TRBJ1-3
TGTGCCAGCAGGGTCCCGGGCTCTGGAAACACCATATATTTT
CASRVPGSGNTIYF
>TRBV28|.|TRBJ2-5
TGTGCCAGCAGTACAGTGGCCCAAGAGACCCAGTACTTC
CASSTVAQETQYF
>TRBV7-9|.|TRBJ1-1
TGTGCCAGCAGCTTTAGTCCCGGAAGAGGGAAAACTGAAGCTTTCTTT
CASSFSPGRGKTEAFF
>TRBV27|TRBD1|TRBJ2-7
TGTGCCAGCAGTTCCGGACAGGGTCAATTGAAGGGGCAGTACTTC
CASSSGQGQLKGQYF
>TRBV6-5|.|TRBJ2-6
TGTGCCACCGTACAGATTTCTGGGGCCAACGTCCTGACTTTC
CATVQISGANVLTF
>TRBV28|.|TRBJ1-2
TGTGCCAGCAGCCTCAGGGTAGGAGGCTACACCTTC
CASSLRVGGYTF
>TRBV5-1|TRBD1|TRBJ1-1
TGCGCCAGCGGTCTCGACAGGGTCAACACTGAAGCTTTCTTT
CASGLDRVNTEAFF
>TRBV19|TRBD2|TRBJ2-5
TGTGCCAGTAGGTCTCTAGCGGGGGGTTCGGAGACCCAGTACTTC
CASRSLAGGSETQYF
>TRBV4-1|TRBD2|TRBJ2-7
TGCGCCAGCAGCCAAGATCGGACTGGGGGGAGCGGGGGCTCCTACGAGCAGTACTTC
CASSQDRTGGSGGSYEQYF
>TRBV30|TRBD2|TRBJ2-1
TGTGCCTGGAGCGTACCCACCTGGACTAGCGGGGAGTCCTACAATGAGCAGTTCTTC
CAWSVPTWTSGESYNEQFF
>TRBV6-5|TRBD1|TRBJ1-1
TGTGCCTCTTGGGACAGCAACACTGAAGCTTTCTTT
CASWDSNTEAFF
>TRBV5-1|.|TRBJ1-6
TGCGCCAGCAGCCCGGAGTGGCTGCCTAATTCACCCCTCCACTTT
CASSPEWLPNSPLHF
>TRBV27|TRBD2|TRBJ2-3
TGTGCCAGCAGCCCCCCGGGTAGCGGGAGTAAAGATACGCAGTATTTT
CASSPPGSGSKDTQYF